The clone carrying this T cell receptor (beta chain) came up many times. Its cognate antigen is unknown. The data originate from a study of T cells after yellow fever vaccination. Overall study results and limits: The secondary T-cell response peaked on day 5, not day 15, but was weaker. In post-booster samples, most primary-vaccination clones reappeared (about 97% CD4, 75% to 90% CD8). The presence of abundant clonotypes contaminating from the bulk population was possible in FACS-sorted repertoires.

J lost 5 bases, V lost 6 bases, and 18 bases had no gene match. Germline values: CDR1 LNHDA, CDR2 SQIVND (reference sequence). The CDR3 spans 18 residues. Each CDR3 protein gets one entry after TCRdb re-called the 5' RACE reads with MiXCR. The sample comprises 150,000 to 200,000 distinct CDR3 sequences, 6% to 7.5% of which are singletons, and under 3% rests with the top ten. The receptor was derived from a man between 18 and 29 years old who received the YFV17D yellow fever vaccine. The specimen was CD4+ T cells sorted from PBMCs, collected around 5 days after the first yellow fever vaccination. The chain links TRBV19 to TRBJ2-1; TRBD2 matches 8 bases. CDR3 DNA sequence: TGTGCCAGTAGCAGGCGGTCGGGGGGGGGCTTCGGGAACAATGAGCAGTTCTTC. Amino acids: CASSRRSGGGFGNNEQFF.